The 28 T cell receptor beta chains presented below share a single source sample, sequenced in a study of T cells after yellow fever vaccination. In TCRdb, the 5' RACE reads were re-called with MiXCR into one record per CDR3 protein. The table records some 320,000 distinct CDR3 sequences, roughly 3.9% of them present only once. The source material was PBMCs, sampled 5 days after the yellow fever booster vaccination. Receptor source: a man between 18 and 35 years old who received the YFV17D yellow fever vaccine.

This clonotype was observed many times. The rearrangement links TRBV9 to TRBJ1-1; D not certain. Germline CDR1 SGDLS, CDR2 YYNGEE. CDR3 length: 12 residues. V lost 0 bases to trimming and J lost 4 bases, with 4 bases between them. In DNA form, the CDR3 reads TGTGCCAGCAGCGTAGGGGGCACTGAAGCTTTCTTT. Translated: CASSVGGTEAFF.

The CDR3 sequence is CASSPSPGGAAGTQYF. The CDR3 nucleotides read TGTGCCAGCAGCCCCTCGCCCGGGGGGGCCGCGGGTACGCAGTATTTT. V usage is TRBV9 and J usage is TRBJ2-3; 8 bases are shared with TRBD2. The CDR3 contains 16 residues. V trimming: 4 bases; J trimming: 8 bases; junction bases outside the gene matches: 15. The V gene's germline CDR1 is SGDLS and CDR2 YYNGEE.

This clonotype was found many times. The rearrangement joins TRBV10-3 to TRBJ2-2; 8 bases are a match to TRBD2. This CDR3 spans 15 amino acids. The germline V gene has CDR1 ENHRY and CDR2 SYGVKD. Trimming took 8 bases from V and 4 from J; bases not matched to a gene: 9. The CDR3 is CAIGRERGLTGELFF. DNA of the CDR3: TGTGCCATCGGACGTGAGCGGGGGCTCACCGGGGAGCTGTTTTTT.

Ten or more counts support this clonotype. The CDR3 sequence: CASLESPTETQYF. CDR3 in DNA: TGTGCCAGCTTGGAGAGCCCCACGGAGACCCAGTACTTC. The chain carries TRBV2 and TRBJ2-5, with D unclear. CDR1 is SNHLY, CDR2 FYNNEI, per germline. This CDR3 contains 13 residues. The ends were cut back, 8 bases at V and 5 bases at J, with 15 bases in the middle.

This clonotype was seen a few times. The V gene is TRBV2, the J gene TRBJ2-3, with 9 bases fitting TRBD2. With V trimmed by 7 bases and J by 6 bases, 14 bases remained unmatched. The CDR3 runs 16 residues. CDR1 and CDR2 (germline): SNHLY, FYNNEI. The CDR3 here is CASTPPGAGGRDTQYF. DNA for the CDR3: TGTGCCAGCACCCCCCCTGGGGCGGGGGGGCGGGATACGCAGTATTTT.

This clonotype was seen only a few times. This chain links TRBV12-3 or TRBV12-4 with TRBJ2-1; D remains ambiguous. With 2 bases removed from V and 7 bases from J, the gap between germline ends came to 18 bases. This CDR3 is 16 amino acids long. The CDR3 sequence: CASSLLHRAPENEQFF. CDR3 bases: TGTGCCAGCAGTTTACTTCACCGAGCCCCCGAGAATGAGCAGTTCTTC.

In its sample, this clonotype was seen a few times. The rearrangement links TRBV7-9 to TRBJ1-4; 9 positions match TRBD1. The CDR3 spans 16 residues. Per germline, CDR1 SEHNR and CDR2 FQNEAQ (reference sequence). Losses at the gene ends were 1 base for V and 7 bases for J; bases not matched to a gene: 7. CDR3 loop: CASSLDPTGGREKLFF. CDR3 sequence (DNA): TGTGCCAGCAGCTTAGATCCGACAGGGGGTCGTGAAAAACTGTTTTTT.

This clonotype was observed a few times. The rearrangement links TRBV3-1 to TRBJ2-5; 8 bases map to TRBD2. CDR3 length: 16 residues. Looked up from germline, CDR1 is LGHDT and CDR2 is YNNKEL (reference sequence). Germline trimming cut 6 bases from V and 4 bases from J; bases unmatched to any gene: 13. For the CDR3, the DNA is TGTGCCAGCAGTAAAAACCTGCGGGGGGCCCGAGAGACCCAGTACTTC. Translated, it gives CASSKNLRGARETQYF.

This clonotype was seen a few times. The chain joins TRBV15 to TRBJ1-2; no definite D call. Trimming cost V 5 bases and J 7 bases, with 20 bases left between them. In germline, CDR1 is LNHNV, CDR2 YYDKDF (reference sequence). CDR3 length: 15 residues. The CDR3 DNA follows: TGTGCCACCAGCGGCGCCCTCGGGCGACCTCCTGGCTACACCTTC. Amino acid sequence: CATSGALGRPPGYTF.

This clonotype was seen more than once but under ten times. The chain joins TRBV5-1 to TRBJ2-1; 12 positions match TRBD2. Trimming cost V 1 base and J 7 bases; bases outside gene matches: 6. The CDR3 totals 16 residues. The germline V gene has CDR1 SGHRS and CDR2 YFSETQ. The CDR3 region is CASSLLRTSGVNEQFF. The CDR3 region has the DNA TGCGCCAGCAGCTTGCTCCGGACTAGCGGGGTTAATGAGCAGTTCTTC.

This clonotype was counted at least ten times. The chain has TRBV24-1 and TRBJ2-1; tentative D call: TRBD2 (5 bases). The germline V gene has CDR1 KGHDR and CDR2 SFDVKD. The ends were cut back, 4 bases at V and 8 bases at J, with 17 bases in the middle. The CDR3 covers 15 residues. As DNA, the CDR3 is TGTGCCACCAGTGACCCAACGCGAGGGCGTGATGAGCAGTTCTTC. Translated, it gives CATSDPTRGRDEQFF.

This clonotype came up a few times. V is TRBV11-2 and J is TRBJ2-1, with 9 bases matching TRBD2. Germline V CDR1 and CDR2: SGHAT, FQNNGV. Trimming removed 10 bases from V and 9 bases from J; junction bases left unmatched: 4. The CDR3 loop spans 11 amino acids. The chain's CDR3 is CATRGGFEQFF. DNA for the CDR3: TGTGCCACGCGGGGGGGCTTTGAGCAGTTCTTC.

The DNA of the CDR3 is TGCAGTGCTGCTTACGGGGGGGCTACAGATACGCAGTATTTT. It is translated as CSAAYGGATDTQYF. The chain links TRBV20-1 to TRBJ2-3; 8 positions match TRBD2. This CDR3 is built from 14 residues. The junction had 7 bases not matched to a gene; V was cut back by 5 bases and J by 3 bases. The germline V gene has CDR1 DFQATT and CDR2 SNEGSKA (reference sequence).

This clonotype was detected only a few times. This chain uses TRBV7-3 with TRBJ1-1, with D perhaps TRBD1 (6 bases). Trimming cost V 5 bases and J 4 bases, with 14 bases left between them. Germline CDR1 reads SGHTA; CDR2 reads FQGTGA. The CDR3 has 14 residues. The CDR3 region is CASSVRGGVTEAFF. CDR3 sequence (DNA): TGTGCCAGCAGCGTCAGGGGAGGGGTCACTGAAGCTTTCTTT.

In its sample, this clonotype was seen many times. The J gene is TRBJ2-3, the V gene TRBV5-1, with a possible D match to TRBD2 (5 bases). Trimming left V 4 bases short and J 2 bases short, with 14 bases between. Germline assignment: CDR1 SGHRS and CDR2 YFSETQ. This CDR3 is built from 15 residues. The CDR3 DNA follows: TGCGCCAGCAGCACGGAGAGGGCAGCCACAGATACGCAGTATTTT. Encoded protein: CASSTERAATDTQYF.

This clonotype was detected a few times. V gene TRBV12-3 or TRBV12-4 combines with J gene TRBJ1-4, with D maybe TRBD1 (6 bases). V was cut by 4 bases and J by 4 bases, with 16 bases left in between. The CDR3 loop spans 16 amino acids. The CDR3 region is CASSSGGAEGNEKLFF. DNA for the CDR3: TGTGCCAGCAGTTCCGGGGGGGCTGAGGGTAATGAAAAACTGTTTTTT.

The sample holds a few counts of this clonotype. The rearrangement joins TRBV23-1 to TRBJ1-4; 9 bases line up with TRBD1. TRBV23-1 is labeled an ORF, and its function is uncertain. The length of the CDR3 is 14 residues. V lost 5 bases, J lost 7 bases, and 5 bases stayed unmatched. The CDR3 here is CASSAPGQGEKLFF. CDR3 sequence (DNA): TGCGCCAGCAGTGCACCGGGACAGGGTGAAAAACTGTTTTTT.

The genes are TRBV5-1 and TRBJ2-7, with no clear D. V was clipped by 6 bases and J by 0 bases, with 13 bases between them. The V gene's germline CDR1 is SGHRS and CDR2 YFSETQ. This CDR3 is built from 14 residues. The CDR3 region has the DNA TGCGCCAGCAACCATGAAGGGTTCTCCTACGAGCAGTACTTC. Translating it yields CASNHEGFSYEQYF.

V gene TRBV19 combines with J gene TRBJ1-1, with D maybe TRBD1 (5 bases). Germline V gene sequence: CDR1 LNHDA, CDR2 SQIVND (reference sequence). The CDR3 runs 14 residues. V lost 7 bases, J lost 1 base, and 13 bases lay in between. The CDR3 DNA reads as TGTGCCAGTATCTCGGGAAGGGGGAACACTGAAGCTTTCTTT. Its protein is CASISGRGNTEAFF. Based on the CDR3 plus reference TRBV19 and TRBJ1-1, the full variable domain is DGGITQSPKYLFRKEGQNVTLSCEQNLNHDAMYWYRQDPGQGLRLIYYSQIVNDFQKGDIAEGYSVSREKKESFPLTVTSAQKNPTAFYLCASISGRGNTEAFFGQGTRLTVV.

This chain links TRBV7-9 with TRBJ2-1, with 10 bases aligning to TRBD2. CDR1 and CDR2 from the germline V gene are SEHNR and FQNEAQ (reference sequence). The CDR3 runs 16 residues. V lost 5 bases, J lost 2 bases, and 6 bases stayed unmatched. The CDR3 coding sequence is TGTGCCAGCAGCAGGAGCGGGGGGGCCACCTACAATGAGCAGTTCTTC. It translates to CASSRSGGATYNEQFF.

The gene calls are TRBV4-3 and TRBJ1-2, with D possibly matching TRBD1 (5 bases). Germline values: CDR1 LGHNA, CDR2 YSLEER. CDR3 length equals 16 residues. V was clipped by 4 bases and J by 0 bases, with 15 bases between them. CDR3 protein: CASSPSAAGSNYGYTF. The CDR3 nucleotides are TGCGCCAGCAGCCCCTCCGCGGCAGGGTCTAACTATGGCTACACCTTC.

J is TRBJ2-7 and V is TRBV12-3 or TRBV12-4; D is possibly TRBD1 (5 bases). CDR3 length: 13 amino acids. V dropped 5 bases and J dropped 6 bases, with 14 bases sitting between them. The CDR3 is CASSPDSRGEQYF. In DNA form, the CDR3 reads TGTGCCAGCAGTCCTGACAGTAGGGGCGAGCAGTACTTC.

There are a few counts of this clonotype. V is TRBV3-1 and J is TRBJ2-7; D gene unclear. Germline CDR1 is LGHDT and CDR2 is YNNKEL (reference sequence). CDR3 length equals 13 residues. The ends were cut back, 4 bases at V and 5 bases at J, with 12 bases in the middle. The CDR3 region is CASSLSRMDEQYF. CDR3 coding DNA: TGTGCCAGCAGCCTATCACGGATGGACGAGCAGTACTTC.

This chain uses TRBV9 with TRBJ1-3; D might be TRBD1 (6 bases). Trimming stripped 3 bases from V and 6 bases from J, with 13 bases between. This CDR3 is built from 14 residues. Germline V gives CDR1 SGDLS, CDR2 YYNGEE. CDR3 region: CASSATGTSNTIYF. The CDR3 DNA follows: TGTGCCAGCAGCGCCACCGGGACATCAAACACCATATATTTT.

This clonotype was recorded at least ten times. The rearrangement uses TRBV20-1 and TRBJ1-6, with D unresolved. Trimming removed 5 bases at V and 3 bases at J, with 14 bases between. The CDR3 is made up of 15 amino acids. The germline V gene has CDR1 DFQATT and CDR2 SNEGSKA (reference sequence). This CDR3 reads CSAQTSSHYNSPLHF. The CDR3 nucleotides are TGCAGTGCTCAGACCAGTAGTCACTATAATTCACCCCTCCACTTT.

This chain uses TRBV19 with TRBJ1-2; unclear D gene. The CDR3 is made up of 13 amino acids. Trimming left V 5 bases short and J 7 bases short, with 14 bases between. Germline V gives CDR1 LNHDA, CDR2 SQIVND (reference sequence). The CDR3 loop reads CASSPARTGGYTF. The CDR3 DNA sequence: TGTGCCAGTAGTCCAGCAAGGACGGGTGGCTACACCTTC.

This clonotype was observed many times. Here the CDR3 DNA reads TGTGCCAGCAGTTCTAGCGGGGGTAGCACAGATACGCAGTATTTT. Translated: CASSSSGGSTDTQYF. The V and J genes are TRBV28 and TRBJ2-3, with 10 bases aligning to TRBD2. The CDR3 runs to 15 residues. Losses at the gene ends were 4 bases for V and 0 bases for J; bases not matched to a gene: 1. Per germline, CDR1 MDHEN and CDR2 SYDVKM.

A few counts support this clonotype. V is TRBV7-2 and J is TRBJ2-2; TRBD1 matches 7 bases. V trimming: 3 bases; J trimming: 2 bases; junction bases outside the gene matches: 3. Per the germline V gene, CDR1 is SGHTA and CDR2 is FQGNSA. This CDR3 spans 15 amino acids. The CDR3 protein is CASSFGTDNTGELFF. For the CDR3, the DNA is TGTGCCAGCAGCTTCGGGACAGATAACACCGGGGAGCTGTTTTTT. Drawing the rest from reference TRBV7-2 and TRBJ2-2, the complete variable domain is GAGVSQSPSNKVTEKGKDVELRCDPISGHTALYWYRQSLGQGLEFLIYFQGNSAPDKSGLPSDRFSAERTGGSVSTLTIQRTQQEDSAVYLCASSFGTDNTGELFFGEGSRLTVL.